This section outlines one T cell receptor (beta chain) sequence together with its context. Its antigen is not known. Time point here: pretreatment peripheral blood. Germline assignment: CDR1 SNHLY and CDR2 FYNNEI. V lost 6 bases and J 0 bases, leaving 9 bases between the germline ends. The CDR3 has 14 residues. Assay used: immunoSEQ multiplex PCR; TCRdb lists only in-frame clones, some missing. This sample has about 39,000 clones; more than 85% occur once, and the top ten carry around 11%. This sample is drawn from a study of PD-L1 blockade in urothelial cancer. Study details: About 90% of the roughly 29 patients were men who had bladder-origin urothelial cancer. At 3 weeks (second dose) and 6 weeks after starting treatment, blood was analyzed.

Study-wide results and caveats: Sub-median blood TCR clonality before treatment predicted longer survival.

The chain joins TRBV2 to TRBJ1-5; D is unresolved. This sample comprised PBMCs, obtained around atezolizumab (anti-PD-L1) treatment. This clonotype was sampled from a woman aged 60-70 years with urothelial cancer. The CDR3 loop reads CASRRGNSNQPQHF. The DNA for the CDR3 is TGTGCCAGCAGGAGAGGGAATAGCAATCAGCCCCAGCATTTT.